The T cell receptor beta chain described here comes from a study of CD8 T cells in ankylosing spondylitis. In its sample, this clonotype was seen many times. One entry per CDR3 protein, called by TCRdb with MiXCR from the 5' RACE reads. The table records 250,000 to 400,000 distinct CDR3 sequences, roughly 11% of them present only once. The CDR3 is 16 amino acids. Between the trimmed V and J ends, which lost 0 bases and 2 bases, there was a span of 15 bases. The germline gives CDR1 DFQATT, CDR2 SNEGSKA (reference sequence). The V call is TRBV20-1, the J call TRBJ2-3; maybe TRBD2 (5 bases). The source is a female donor with ankylosing spondylitis or in good health (not recorded which). The sample comprised blood, either unsorted or a sorted T cell fraction (not recorded which). As DNA, the CDR3 is TGCAGTGCTAGAGATGGACTCGCGGGCGACACAGATACGCAGTATTTT. As protein: CSARDGLAGDTDTQYF.